This T cell receptor beta chain was obtained from a study of post-analysis software for immune sequencing data. Study observations and caveats: Those samples that were prepared in the same batch co-clustered strongly by F measure. Significantly decreased normalized Chao1 diversity was recorded for multiple sclerosis patients relative to controls.

Unique molecular identifiers tagged the TCR beta cDNA libraries. T cells numbering roughly 0.95 to 10 million yielded some 480,000 cDNA molecules. In TCRdb, the PCR reads were re-called with MiXCR into one record per CDR3 protein. The sample shows fewer than 850,000 distinct CDR3 sequences, 35% to 55% of them seen only once. A note on this clonotype: The antigen is not known.

Material: blood. The receptor was derived from a girl aged 5-17 years with multiple sclerosis.

The CDR3 loop reads CSVQGPGTATNEKLFF. The CDR3 region has the DNA TGCAGCGTCCAAGGACCGGGAACTGCAACTAATGAAAAACTGTTTTTT. The chain has TRBV29-1 and TRBJ1-4; D uncertain. Germline CDR1 SQVTM, CDR2 ANQGSEA. V was shortened by 6 bases and J by 0 bases, with 17 bases between the two germline ends. This CDR3 is 16 amino acids long.